This T cell receptor (beta chain) was sequenced in a study of T cells in Graves' hyperthyroidism and ophthalmopathy. A few counts support this clonotype. RNA transcripts yielded amplified TCR beta CDR3 regions. The HTBI primer set served for first-round RT-PCR of the TCR CDR3. TCRdb called the multiplex PCR reads again in MiXCR, with one record for every CDR3 protein. The data contain fewer than 750,000 distinct CDR3 sequences, around 15% of them seen just once; the ten biggest clones take up about 3.9%. The PBMCs had their origin in 10 ml of fresh peripheral blood. The CDR3 covers 15 residues. Germline V gene sequence: CDR1 MGHRA, CDR2 YSYEKL. The ends were cut back, 1 base at V and 3 bases at J, with 10 bases in the middle.

Sample: blood. The clonotype comes from a woman aged 40 to 50 with Graves' ophthalmopathy. This chain connects TRBV4-1 to TRBJ1-5; unclear D gene. The CDR3 coding sequence is TGCGCCAGCAGCCAAGTGTGGAGGGACAATCAGCCCCAGCATTTT. Translation gives CASSQVWRDNQPQHF.